The clone carrying this TCR beta chain was observed a handful of times. This record belongs to a study of T cell changes during pregnancy in multiple sclerosis. The data were produced by immunoSEQ multiplex PCR, yet TCRdb's version contains in-frame clones alone and is incomplete. The table lists just under 80,000 clones, 80% to 95% of them singletons. J was trimmed by 6 bases and V by 4 bases; bases with no gene match: 10. Germline V CDR1 and CDR2: LNHDA, SQIVND (reference sequence). This CDR3 has 17 amino acids. The genes are TRBV19 and TRBJ1-6, with 9 positions matching TRBD1. The receptor was derived from a female donor in good health, enrolled as a control in a pregnancy study. The input for sequencing was peripheral blood, taken in the second trimester of pregnancy. CDR3 region: CASSRSAPGQGNSPLHF. In DNA form, the CDR3 reads TGTGCCAGTAGTAGGTCGGCTCCGGGACAGGGTAATTCACCCCTCCACTTT.